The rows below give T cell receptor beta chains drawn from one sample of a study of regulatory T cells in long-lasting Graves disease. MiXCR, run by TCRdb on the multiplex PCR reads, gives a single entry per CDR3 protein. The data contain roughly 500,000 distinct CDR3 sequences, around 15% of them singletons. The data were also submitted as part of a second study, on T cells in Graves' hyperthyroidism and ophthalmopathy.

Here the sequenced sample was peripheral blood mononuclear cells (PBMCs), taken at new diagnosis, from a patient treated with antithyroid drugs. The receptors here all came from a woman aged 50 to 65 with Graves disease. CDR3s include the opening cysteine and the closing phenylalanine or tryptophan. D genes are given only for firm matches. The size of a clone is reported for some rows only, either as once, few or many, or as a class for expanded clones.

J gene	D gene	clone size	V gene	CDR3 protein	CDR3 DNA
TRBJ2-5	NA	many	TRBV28	CASSLSGESTQYF	TGTGCCAGCAGCCTATCAGGGGAGTCGACCCAGTACTTC
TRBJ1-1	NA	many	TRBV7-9	CASSLYGGLYAEAFF	TGTGCCAGCAGCTTATATGGGGGGTTGTATGCTGAAGCTTTCTTT
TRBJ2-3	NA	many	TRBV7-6	CASSPDLGVFTDTQYF	TGTGCCAGCAGCCCAGACCTGGGAGTGTTCACAGATACGCAGTATTTT
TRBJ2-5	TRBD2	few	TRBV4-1	CASSPGPSGREQETQYF	TGCGCCAGCAGCCCCGGGCCTAGCGGGAGGGAACAAGAGACCCAGTACTTC
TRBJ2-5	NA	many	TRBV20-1	CSARAKGPYQETQYF	TGCAGTGCTAGAGCAAAAGGACCGTACCAAGAGACCCAGTACTTC
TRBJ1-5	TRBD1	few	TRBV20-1	CSRSSGTGNQPQHF	TGCAGTCGCTCCTCCGGGACAGGGAATCAGCCCCAGCATTTT
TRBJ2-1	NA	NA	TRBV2	CASSERSRGRNEQFF	TGTGCCAGCAGTGAAAGGAGTAGGGGGAGGAATGAGCAGTTCTTC
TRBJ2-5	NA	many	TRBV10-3	CAISEALQETQYF	TGTGCCATCAGTGAGGCCCTACAAGAGACCCAGTACTTC
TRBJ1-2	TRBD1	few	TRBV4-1	CASSQRAGGDYGYTF	TGCGCCAGCAGCCAACGGGCAGGGGGCGACTATGGCTACACCTTC
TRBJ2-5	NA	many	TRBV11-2	CASSLEPGWETQYF	TGTGCCAGCAGCTTAGAACCGGGTTGGGAGACCCAGTACTTC
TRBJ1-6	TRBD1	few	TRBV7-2	CASSLRPARQGFALGSYNSPLHF	TGTGCCAGCAGCTTACGCCCCGCGCGACAGGGGTTTGCCTTAGGCTCCTATAATTCACCCCTCCACTTT
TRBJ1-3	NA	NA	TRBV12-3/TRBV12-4	CASSFGREFGTIYF	TGTGCCAGCAGTTTCGGGCGGGAGTTCGGCACCATATATTTT
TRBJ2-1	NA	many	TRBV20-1	CSEFSPRDTYNEQFF	TGCAGTGAGTTTAGCCCCCGGGACACTTACAATGAGCAGTTCTTC
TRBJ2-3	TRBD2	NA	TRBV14	CASSRYGLVRTDTQYF	TGTGCCAGCAGCCGCTATGGACTAGTTAGGACAGATACGCAGTATTTT
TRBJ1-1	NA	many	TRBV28	CASSLRAAYMNTEAFF	TGTGCCAGCAGTCTTAGGGCTGCGTACATGAACACTGAAGCTTTCTTT
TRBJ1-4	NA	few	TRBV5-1	CASSETRRSTGDEKLFF	TGCGCCAGCTCAGAAACCAGGAGAAGTACGGGGGATGAAAAACTGTTTTTT
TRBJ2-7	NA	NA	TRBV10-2	CASSGLLDEQYF	TGCGCCAGCAGTGGGTTACTGGACGAGCAGTACTTC
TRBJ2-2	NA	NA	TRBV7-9	CASSLGAPGNTGELFF	TGTGCCAGCAGCTTAGGTGCCCCCGGGAACACCGGGGAGCTGTTTTTT
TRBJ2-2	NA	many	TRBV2	CASKQNTGELFF	TGTGCCAGCAAACAGAACACCGGGGAGCTGTTTTTT
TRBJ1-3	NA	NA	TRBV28	CASSWETSGQTGNTIYF	TGTGCCAGCAGCTGGGAGACCTCCGGACAGACGGGAAACACCATATATTTT
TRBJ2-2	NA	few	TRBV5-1	CASSTTRGDTGELFF	TGCGCCAGCAGCACTACCAGGGGGGACACCGGGGAGCTGTTTTTT
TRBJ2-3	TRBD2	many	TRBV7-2	CASSSGLAGGADTQYF	TGTGCCAGCAGCTCAGGGCTAGCGGGAGGTGCAGATACGCAGTATTTT
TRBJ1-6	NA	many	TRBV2	CASSYGLVSDSPLHF	TGTGCCAGCAGTTATGGGCTGGTATCGGATTCACCCCTCCACTTT
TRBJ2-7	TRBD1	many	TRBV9	CASSPRQGTHEQYF	TGTGCCAGCAGCCCCCGACAGGGGACCCACGAGCAGTACTTC
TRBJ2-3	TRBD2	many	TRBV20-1	CSAQGLPTSGRTDTQYF	TGCAGTGCTCAGGGGCTTCCCACTAGCGGGAGAACAGATACGCAGTATTTT
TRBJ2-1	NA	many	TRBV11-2	CASSIGDRNEQFF	TGTGCCAGCAGCATAGGGGACCGCAATGAGCAGTTCTTC
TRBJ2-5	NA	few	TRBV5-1	CASSFGRVEETQYF	TGCGCCAGCAGCTTCGGACGGGTAGAAGAGACCCAGTACTTC
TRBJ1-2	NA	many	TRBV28	CASSLSQGLGGYAF	TGTGCCAGCAGTTTGTCACAAGGGCTTGGCGGGTACGCCTTC
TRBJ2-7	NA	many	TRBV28	CASTHVAEQYF	TGTGCCAGCACCCACGTCGCGGAGCAGTACTTC
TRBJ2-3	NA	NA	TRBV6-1	CASTPSLISGDTQYF	TGTGCCAGCACTCCTAGTCTGATAAGTGGAGATACGCAGTATTTT
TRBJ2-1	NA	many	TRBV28	CASSLLVTSYNEQFF	TGTGCCAGCAGTTTATTGGTGACTTCCTACAATGAGCAGTTCTTC
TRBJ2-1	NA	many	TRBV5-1	CASSPDFEPPGNEQFF	TGCGCCAGCAGCCCCGACTTTGAGCCTCCTGGCAATGAGCAGTTCTTC
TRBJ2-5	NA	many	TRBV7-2	CASSLVANSQETQYF	TGTGCCAGCAGCTTAGTTGCGAATTCCCAAGAGACCCAGTACTTC
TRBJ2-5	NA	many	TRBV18	CASSLFGAETQYF	TGTGCCAGCTCCCTCTTCGGTGCCGAGACCCAGTACTTC
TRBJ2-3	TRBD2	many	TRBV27	CASRRHARLAGGGTDTQYF	TGTGCCAGCAGACGCCATGCTAGACTAGCGGGAGGGGGCACAGATACGCAGTATTTT
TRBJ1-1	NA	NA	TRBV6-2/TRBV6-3	CASQIVNTEAFF	TGTGCCAGCCAGATAGTGAACACTGAAGCTTTCTTT
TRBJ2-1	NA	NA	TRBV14	CASGRWGDYNEQFF	TGTGCCAGCGGCAGGTGGGGGGACTACAATGAGCAGTTCTTC
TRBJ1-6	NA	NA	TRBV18	CASSPGWESNSPLHF	TGTGCCAGCTCACCAGGGTGGGAGTCAAATTCACCCCTCCACTTT
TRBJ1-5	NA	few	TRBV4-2	CASSQDFRGDQPQHF	TGTGCCAGCAGCCAAGATTTTCGGGGGGACCAGCCCCAGCATTTT
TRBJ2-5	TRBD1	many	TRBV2	CASSAGQVQETQYF	TGTGCCAGCAGCGCCGGACAGGTCCAAGAGACCCAGTACTTC
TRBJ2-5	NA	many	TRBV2	CASSEIREETQYF	TGTGCCAGCAGTGAGATCAGGGAAGAGACCCAGTACTTC